This TCR beta chain was profiled in a study of blood T cell repertoires in COVID-19. Study processing details: From reference gene primer amplification, estimates of nucleated cell counts were derived. The method was immunoSEQ multiplex PCR; TCRdb's version includes in-frame clones alone and lacks a portion of them. D and trimming come from the DNA, and the V and J calls and clone size come from that table. The data contain fewer than 200,000 clones, around 84% of them singletons. V shed 2 bases and J 5 bases; nucleotides not matched to a gene: 1. The CDR3 spans 14 residues. The V gene's germline CDR1 is SGHDT and CDR2 YYEEEE.

The genes are TRBV5-6 and TRBJ1-5, with 10 bases fitting TRBD1. The sequenced sample consisted of peripheral blood. The TCR comes from a man aged 40-50 years with acute or convalescent COVID-19. CDR3 in amino acids: CASSFGTGDQPQHF. The CDR3, as DNA: TGTGCCAGCAGCTTCGGGACAGGGGATCAGCCCCAGCATTTT.